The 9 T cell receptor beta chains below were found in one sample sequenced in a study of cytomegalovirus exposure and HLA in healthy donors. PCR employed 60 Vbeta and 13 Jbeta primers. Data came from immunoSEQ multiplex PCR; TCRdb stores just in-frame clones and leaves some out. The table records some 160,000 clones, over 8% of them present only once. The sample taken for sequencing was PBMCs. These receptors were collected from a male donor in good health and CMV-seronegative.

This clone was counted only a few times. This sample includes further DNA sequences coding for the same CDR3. The CDR3 DNA sequence: TGTGCCAGCAGTTCAATACAGGGCATGGACACTGAAGCTTTCTTT. Translating gives CASSSIQGMDTEAFF. The chain links TRBV27 to TRBJ1-1, with a tentative D call TRBD1 (6 bases). Looked up from germline, CDR1 is MNHEY and CDR2 is SMNVEV (reference sequence). There are 15 residues in the CDR3. Trimming pared 4 bases from V and 3 bases from J, leaving 15 bases between.

CDR3 nucleotide sequence: TGTGCCAGCAGCGTAGGTACAGGGGCCTACGAGCAGTACTTC. It specifies CASSVGTGAYEQYF. The chain joins TRBV9 to TRBJ2-7; 7 bases agree with TRBD1. V shed 0 bases, J shed 2 bases, and the junction held 2 bases outside the gene matches. CDR3 length equals 14 residues. The germline V gene has CDR1 SGDLS and CDR2 YYNGEE.

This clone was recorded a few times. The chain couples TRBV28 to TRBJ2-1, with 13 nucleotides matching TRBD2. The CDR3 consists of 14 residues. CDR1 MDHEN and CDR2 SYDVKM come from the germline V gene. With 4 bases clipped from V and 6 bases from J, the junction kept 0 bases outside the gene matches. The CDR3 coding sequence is TGTGCCAGCAGTTGGACTAGCGGGAGCAATGAGCAGTTCTTC. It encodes CASSWTSGSNEQFF.

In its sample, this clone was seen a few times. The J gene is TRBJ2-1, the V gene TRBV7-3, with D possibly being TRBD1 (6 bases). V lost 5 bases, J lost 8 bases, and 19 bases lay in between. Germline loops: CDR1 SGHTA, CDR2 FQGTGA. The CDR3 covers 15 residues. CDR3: CASSRYRVGADEQFF. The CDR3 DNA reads TGTGCCAGCAGCCGGTACAGGGTGGGGGCGGATGAGCAGTTCTTC.

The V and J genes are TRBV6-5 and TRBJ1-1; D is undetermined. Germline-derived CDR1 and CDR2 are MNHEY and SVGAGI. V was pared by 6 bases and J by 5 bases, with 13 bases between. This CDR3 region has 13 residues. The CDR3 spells CASSLGLSTEAFF. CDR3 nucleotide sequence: TGTGCCAGCAGCCTCGGACTGAGTACTGAAGCTTTCTTT.

The CDR3 sequence: CASSLDGGNYGYTF. CDR3 coding DNA: TGTGCCAGCAGCTTAGATGGCGGGAACTATGGCTACACCTTC. This chain links TRBV11-2 with TRBJ1-2; no clear D. The germline V and J ends were trimmed by 0 bases and 2 bases, with 7 bases remaining between them. CDR1 SGHAT and CDR2 FQNNGV come from the germline V gene. The CDR3 spans 14 residues.

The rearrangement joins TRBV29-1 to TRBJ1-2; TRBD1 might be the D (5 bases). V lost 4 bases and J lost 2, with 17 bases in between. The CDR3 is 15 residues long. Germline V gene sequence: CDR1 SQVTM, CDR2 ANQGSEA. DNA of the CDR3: TGCAGCGTTGGAGTTTGGGACTCGGCGAACTATGGCTACACCTTC. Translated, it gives CSVGVWDSANYGYTF.

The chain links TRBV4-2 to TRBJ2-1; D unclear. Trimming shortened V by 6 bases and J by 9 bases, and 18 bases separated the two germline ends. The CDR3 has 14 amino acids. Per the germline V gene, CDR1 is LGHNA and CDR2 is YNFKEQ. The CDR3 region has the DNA TGTGCCAGCAGTGAGCTTGCGGTGCGAGGTGAGCAGTTCTTC. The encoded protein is CASSELAVRGEQFF.

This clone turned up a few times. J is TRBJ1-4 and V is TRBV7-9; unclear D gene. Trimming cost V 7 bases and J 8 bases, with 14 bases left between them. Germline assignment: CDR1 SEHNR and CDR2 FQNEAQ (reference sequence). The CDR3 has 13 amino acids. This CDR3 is CASTSGVIEKLFF. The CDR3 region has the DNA TGTGCCAGCACTTCAGGCGTCATCGAAAAACTGTTTTTT.